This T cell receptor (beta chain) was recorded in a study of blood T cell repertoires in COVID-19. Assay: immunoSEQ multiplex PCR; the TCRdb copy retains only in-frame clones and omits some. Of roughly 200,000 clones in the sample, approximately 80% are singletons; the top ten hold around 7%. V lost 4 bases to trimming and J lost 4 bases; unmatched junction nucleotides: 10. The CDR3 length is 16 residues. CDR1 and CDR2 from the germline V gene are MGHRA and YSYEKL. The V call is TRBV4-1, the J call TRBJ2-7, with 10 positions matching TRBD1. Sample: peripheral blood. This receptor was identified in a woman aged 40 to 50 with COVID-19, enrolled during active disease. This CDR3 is CASSPFGTGVSYEQYF. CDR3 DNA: TGCGCCAGCAGCCCCTTCGGGACAGGGGTAAGTTACGAGCAGTACTTC.